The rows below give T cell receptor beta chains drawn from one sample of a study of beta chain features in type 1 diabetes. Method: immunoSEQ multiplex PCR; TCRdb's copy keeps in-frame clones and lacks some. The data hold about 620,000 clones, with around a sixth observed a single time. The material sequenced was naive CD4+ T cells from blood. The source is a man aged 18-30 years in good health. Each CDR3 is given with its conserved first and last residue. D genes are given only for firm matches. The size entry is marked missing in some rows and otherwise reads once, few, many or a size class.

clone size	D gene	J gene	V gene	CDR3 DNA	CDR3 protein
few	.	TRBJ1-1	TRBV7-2	TGTGCCAGCAGCTCGTCACAGGGCGGTTGGGACACTGAAGCTTTCTTT	CASSSSQGGWDTEAFF
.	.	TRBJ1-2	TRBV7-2	TGTGCCAGCAGATTGACAGGCGGCCAGGAAGGTGGCTACACCTTC	CASRLTGGQEGGYTF
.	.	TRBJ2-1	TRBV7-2	TGTGCCAGCAGCTTGGCCAGTAGCTCCTACAATGAGCAGTTCTTC	CASSLASSSYNEQFF
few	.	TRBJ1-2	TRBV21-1	TGTGCCAGCAGCACGGGACAGGGGTGGCATGGCTACACCTTC	CASSTGQGWHGYTF
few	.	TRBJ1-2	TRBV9	TGTGCCAGCAGCGTAGACAGGGCTGAAATCCATGGCTACACCTTC	CASSVDRAEIHGYTF
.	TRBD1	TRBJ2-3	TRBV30	TGTGCCTGGAGTGTAGGACAGGGGACTAGCACAGATACGCAGTATTTT	CAWSVGQGTSTDTQYF
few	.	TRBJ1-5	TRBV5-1	TGCGCCAGCAGCTTGGAAGGAAATAGCAATCAGCCCCAGCATTTT	CASSLEGNSNQPQHF
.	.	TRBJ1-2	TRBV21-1	TGTGCCAGCAGCAAAGAGGGCAGGGGGCAGGATGGCTACACCTTC	CASSKEGRGQDGYTF
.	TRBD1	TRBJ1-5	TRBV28	TGTGCCAGCAGTTGGGGACAGAGCCGCAATCAGCCCCAGCATTTT	CASSWGQSRNQPQHF
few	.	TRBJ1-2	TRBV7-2	TGTGCCAGCAGCTACGCGACGGGAAAAGGCGATGGCTACACCTTC	CASSYATGKGDGYTF
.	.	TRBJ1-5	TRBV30	TGTGCCTGGAGTGAGGGGGAAAGTCTGCCCCAGCATTTT	CAWSEGESLPQHF
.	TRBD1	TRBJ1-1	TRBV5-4	TGTGCCAGCAGCCACGCAGGACAGGGGAACACTGAAGCTTTCTTT	CASSHAGQGNTEAFF
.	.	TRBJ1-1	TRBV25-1	TGTGCCAGCAGTGAACCAGGAGGAGGGAACACTGAAGCTTTCTTT	CASSEPGGGNTEAFF
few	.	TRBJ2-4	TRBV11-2	TGTGCCAGCAGCCTGAGACAGGGAGGAGAGGACATTCAGTACTTC	CASSLRQGGEDIQYF
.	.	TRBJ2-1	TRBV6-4	TGTGCCAGCAGTGAATTACTGGGTTACAATGAGCAGTTCTTC	CASSELLGYNEQFF
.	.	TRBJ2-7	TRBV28	TGTGCCAGCAGTTCTAGGGGAGAGCAGTACTTC	CASSSRGEQYF
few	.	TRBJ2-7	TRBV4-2	TGTGCCAGCAGCCAAGACGGGGTCTACGAGCAGTACTTC	CASSQDGVYEQYF
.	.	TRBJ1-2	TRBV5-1	TGCGCCAGCAGCCCGGGCTGGACTAACTATGGCTACACCTTC	CASSPGWTNYGYTF
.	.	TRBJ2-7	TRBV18	TGTGCCAGCTCACCAATCCCCGGAGGAGGAGAGCAGTACTTC	CASSPIPGGGEQYF
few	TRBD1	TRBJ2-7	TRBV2	TGTGCCAGCCTTCTCCCGGGACAGGGGGCCTACGAGCAGTACTTC	CASLLPGQGAYEQYF
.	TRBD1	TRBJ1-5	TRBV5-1	TGCGCCAGCAGCGCGGGACAGGGCGGCAATCAGCCCCAGCATTTT	CASSAGQGGNQPQHF
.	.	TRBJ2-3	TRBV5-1	TGCGCCAGCAGCTTGTTAACAGATACGCAGTATTTT	CASSLLTDTQYF
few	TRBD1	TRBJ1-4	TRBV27	TGTGCCAGCAGGGGACAGCCAACTAATGAAAAACTGTTTTTT	CASRGQPTNEKLFF
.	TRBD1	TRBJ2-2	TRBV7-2	TGTGCCAGCAGCCCGGACAGGGGGAACACCGGGGAGCTGTTTTTT	CASSPDRGNTGELFF
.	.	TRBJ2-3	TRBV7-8	TGTGCCAGCAGCAAAGGGGGGGGCGTGGATACGCAGTATTTT	CASSKGGGVDTQYF
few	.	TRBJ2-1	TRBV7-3	TGTGCCAGCAGCTTAATAGGGACAAACAATGAGCAGTTCTTC	CASSLIGTNNEQFF